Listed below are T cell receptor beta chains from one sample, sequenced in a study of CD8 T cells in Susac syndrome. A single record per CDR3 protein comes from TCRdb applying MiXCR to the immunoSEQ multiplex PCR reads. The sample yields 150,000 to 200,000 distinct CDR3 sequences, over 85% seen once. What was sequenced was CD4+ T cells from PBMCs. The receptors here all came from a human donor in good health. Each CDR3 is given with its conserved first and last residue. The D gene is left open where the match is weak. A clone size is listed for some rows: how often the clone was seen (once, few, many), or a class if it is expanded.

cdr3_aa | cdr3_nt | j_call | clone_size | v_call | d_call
CASSLGRGGQPQHF | TGTGCCAGCAGCTTAGGCAGGGGAGGCCAGCCCCAGCATTTT | TRBJ1-5 | NA | TRBV7-2 | NA
CASRPGQGLHEQFF | TGTGCCAGCAGACCGGGACAGGGACTCCATGAGCAGTTCTTC | TRBJ2-1 | NA | TRBV28 | TRBD1
CSATPHGVFYNEQFF | TGCAGTGCTACCCCTCACGGAGTTTTCTACAATGAGCAGTTCTTC | TRBJ2-1 | NA | TRBV20-1 | NA
CSARDLRQGSHF | TGCAGTGCTAGAGATCTCAGGCAGGGATCTCACTTC | TRBJ2-5 | NA | TRBV20-1 | NA
CSGLVGETQYF | TGCAGTGGACTAGTCGGAGAGACCCAGTACTTC | TRBJ2-5 | NA | TRBV20-1 | NA
CASSGSTYEQYF | TGTGCCAGCAGCGGGTCGACCTACGAGCAGTACTTC | TRBJ2-7 | NA | TRBV28 | NA
CASSPPGEPRNTQYF | TGTGCCAGCTCACCCCCCGGAGAGCCCAGAAATACGCAGTATTTT | TRBJ2-3 | NA | TRBV18 | NA
CASSYTTDTQYF | TGTGCCAGCAGTTACACCACAGATACGCAGTATTTT | TRBJ2-3 | NA | TRBV6-2/TRBV6-3 | NA
CASSSPSGGAYNEQFF | TGTGCCAGCAGCTCGCCTAGCGGGGGGGCCTACAATGAGCAGTTCTTC | TRBJ2-1 | NA | TRBV7-3 | TRBD2
CASSLWGAGELFF | TGTGCCAGCAGTTTATGGGGTGCCGGGGAGCTGTTTTTT | TRBJ2-2 | NA | TRBV27 | NA
CASSQRQGGGEKLFF | TGTGCCAGCAGCCAACGGCAGGGTGGAGGTGAAAAACTGTTTTTT | TRBJ1-4 | NA | TRBV4-2 | NA
CAWSVSVDTQYF | TGTGCCTGGAGTGTTTCAGTAGATACGCAGTATTTT | TRBJ2-3 | NA | TRBV30 | NA
CASSPNVPPGTQYF | TGTGCCAGCAGCCCAAATGTTCCGCCAGGGACCCAGTACTTC | TRBJ2-5 | NA | TRBV7-3 | NA
CAWSGQLGTDTQYF | TGTGCCTGGAGTGGACAGTTAGGCACAGATACGCAGTATTTT | TRBJ2-3 | NA | TRBV30 | NA
CASSYDGNYGYTF | TGTGCCAGCAGTTACGATGGAAACTATGGCTACACCTTC | TRBJ1-2 | NA | TRBV6-2/TRBV6-3 | NA
CASSVMASGADTQYF | TGTGCCAGCAGCGTAATGGCCTCGGGGGCAGATACGCAGTATTTT | TRBJ2-3 | NA | TRBV9 | NA
CASSPSNLNTEAFF | TGCGCCAGCAGCCCCTCGAACTTGAACACTGAAGCTTTCTTT | TRBJ1-1 | NA | TRBV4-3 | NA
CASSPLAGGETQYF | TGTGCCAGCAGCCCCCTAGCGGGGGGAGAGACCCAGTACTTC | TRBJ2-5 | NA | TRBV3-1 | TRBD2
CAWTSYNSPLHF | TGTGCCTGGACGAGTTATAATTCACCCCTCCACTTT | TRBJ1-6 | once | TRBV30 | NA
CASRTDSMNTEAFF | TGTGCCAGCCGGACAGACTCGATGAACACTGAAGCTTTCTTT | TRBJ1-1 | NA | TRBV7-9 | NA
CASSLDGLSPLHF | TGTGCCAGCAGCTTAGATGGGTTATCACCCCTCCACTTT | TRBJ1-6 | NA | TRBV7-2 | NA
CASRLSVYEQYF | TGTGCCAGCAGGTTAAGTGTCTACGAGCAGTACTTC | TRBJ2-7 | NA | TRBV6-5 | NA
CASSLGQNQPQHF | TGTGCCAGCAGCTTAGGACAAAATCAGCCCCAGCATTTT | TRBJ1-5 | NA | TRBV7-8 | NA
CASSYSRTGGNYGYTF | TGTGCCAGCAGTTACTCCCGGACGGGGGGTAACTATGGCTACACCTTC | TRBJ1-2 | NA | TRBV6-5 | NA
CASSLVHGGGEQFF | TGTGCCAGCAGCTTAGTCCACGGGGGGGGTGAGCAGTTCTTC | TRBJ2-1 | NA | TRBV11-2 | TRBD2
CSARDSGGLNEQFF | TGCAGTGCTAGAGACAGCGGGGGGCTGAATGAGCAGTTCTTC | TRBJ2-1 | NA | TRBV20-1 | TRBD2
CSVLMGRTGTMDTQYF | TGCAGCGTTTTGATGGGTCGGACAGGGACTATGGATACGCAGTATTTT | TRBJ2-3 | NA | TRBV29-1 | NA
CASSLRAEAFF | TGTGCCAGCAGCTTAAGGGCTGAAGCTTTCTTT | TRBJ1-1 | NA | TRBV7-9 | NA
CATSARETRTNNEQFF | TGTGCCACCAGCGCCCGGGAGACACGGACGAACAATGAGCAGTTCTTC | TRBJ2-1 | NA | TRBV15 | NA
CASSLVPAGWETQYF | TGTGCCAGCAGCTTAGTTCCGGCAGGGTGGGAGACCCAGTACTTC | TRBJ2-5 | NA | TRBV7-2 | NA
CASSLGTSGYNEQFF | TGTGCCAGCAGCTTGGGGACTAGCGGTTACAATGAGCAGTTCTTC | TRBJ2-1 | NA | TRBV5-1 | TRBD2
CASSLRDRGNSPLHF | TGTGCCAGCAGCCTCCGGGACAGGGGAAATTCACCCCTCCACTTT | TRBJ1-6 | NA | TRBV7-8 | TRBD1
CASSRRTGDNEQFF | TGTGCTAGCAGTAGACGGACAGGCGACAATGAGCAGTTCTTC | TRBJ2-1 | NA | TRBV7-7 | TRBD1
CASSIPGTGTYEQYF | TGTGCCAGCAGCATTCCCGGGACAGGGACCTACGAGCAGTACTTC | TRBJ2-7 | NA | TRBV6-2/TRBV6-3 | TRBD1
CSALVYGGEGYNEQFF | TGCAGTGCTCTCGTGTACGGGGGGGAAGGATACAATGAGCAGTTCTTC | TRBJ2-1 | NA | TRBV20-1 | TRBD2
CSARDPQGAHQPQHF | TGCAGTGCTAGAGACCCTCAGGGGGCGCATCAGCCCCAGCATTTT | TRBJ1-5 | NA | TRBV20-1 | TRBD1
CATSTRRGTSETQYF | TGTGCCACCAGCACCCGCCGGGGGACCTCAGAGACCCAGTACTTC | TRBJ2-5 | NA | TRBV15 | NA
CASSQPGLAFEQYF | TGTGCCAGCAGCCAACCGGGACTAGCGTTCGAGCAGTACTTC | TRBJ2-7 | once | TRBV3-1 | TRBD2
CSVHKAAETQYF | TGCAGCGTTCATAAAGCGGCCGAGACCCAGTACTTC | TRBJ2-5 | NA | TRBV29-1 | NA
CASSQDEVSPLHF | TGTGCCAGCAGCCAAGACGAGGTCTCACCCCTCCACTTT | TRBJ1-6 | NA | TRBV3-1 | NA
CASSLGGGTYNEQFF | TGTGCCAGCAGCTTGGGGGGGGGCACCTACAATGAGCAGTTCTTC | TRBJ2-1 | NA | TRBV5-4 | NA
CASSELTVGFGYTF | TGTGCCAGCAGTGAATTAACGGTCGGCTTTGGCTACACCTTC | TRBJ1-2 | once | TRBV25-1 | NA
CASSLNSRVQPQHF | TGTGCCAGCAGTTTGAACAGTCGGGTTCAGCCCCAGCATTTT | TRBJ1-5 | NA | TRBV12-3/TRBV12-4 | NA
CASSAGTETNYGYTF | TGTGCCAGCAGCGCCGGGACGGAGACTAACTATGGCTACACCTTC | TRBJ1-2 | NA | TRBV9 | NA
CASSQGGSTGELFF | TGTGCCAGCAGCCAAGGAGGCAGCACCGGGGAGCTGTTTTTT | TRBJ2-2 | NA | TRBV3-1 | NA
CASSQDWGGSPLHF | TGTGCCAGCAGCCAAGACTGGGGAGGCTCACCCCTCCACTTT | TRBJ1-6 | NA | TRBV3-1 | NA
CSAELDSVTEAFF | TGCAGCGCCGAATTGGACAGTGTCACTGAAGCTTTCTTT | TRBJ1-1 | once | TRBV29-1 | NA
CASSKTSLSTDTQYF | TGTGCCAGCTCGAAGACTAGCTTGAGCACAGATACGCAGTATTTT | TRBJ2-3 | NA | TRBV6-2/TRBV6-3 | TRBD2
CASSQGERTHEQYF | TGTGCCAGCAGCCAAGGGGAGAGGACCCACGAGCAGTACTTC | TRBJ2-7 | NA | TRBV3-1 | NA
CSARFDRVQQQYF | TGCAGTGCCCGGTTCGACAGGGTCCAGCAGCAGTACTTC | TRBJ2-7 | NA | TRBV20-1 | TRBD1